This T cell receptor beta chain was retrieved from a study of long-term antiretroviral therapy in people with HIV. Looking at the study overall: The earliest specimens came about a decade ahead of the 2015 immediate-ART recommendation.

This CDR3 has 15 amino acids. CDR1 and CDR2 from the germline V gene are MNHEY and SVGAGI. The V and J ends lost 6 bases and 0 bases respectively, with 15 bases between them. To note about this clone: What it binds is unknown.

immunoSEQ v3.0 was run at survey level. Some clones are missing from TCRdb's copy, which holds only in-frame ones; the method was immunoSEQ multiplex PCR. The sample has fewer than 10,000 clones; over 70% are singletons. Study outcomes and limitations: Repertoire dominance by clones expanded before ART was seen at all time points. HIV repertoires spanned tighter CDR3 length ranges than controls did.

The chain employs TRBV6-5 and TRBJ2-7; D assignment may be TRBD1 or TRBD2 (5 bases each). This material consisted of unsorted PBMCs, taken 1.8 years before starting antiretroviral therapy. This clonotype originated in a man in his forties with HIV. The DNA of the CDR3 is TGTGCCAGCAGCTCCGATGGGACGGGCTCCTACGAGCAGTACTTC. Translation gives CASSSDGTGSYEQYF.